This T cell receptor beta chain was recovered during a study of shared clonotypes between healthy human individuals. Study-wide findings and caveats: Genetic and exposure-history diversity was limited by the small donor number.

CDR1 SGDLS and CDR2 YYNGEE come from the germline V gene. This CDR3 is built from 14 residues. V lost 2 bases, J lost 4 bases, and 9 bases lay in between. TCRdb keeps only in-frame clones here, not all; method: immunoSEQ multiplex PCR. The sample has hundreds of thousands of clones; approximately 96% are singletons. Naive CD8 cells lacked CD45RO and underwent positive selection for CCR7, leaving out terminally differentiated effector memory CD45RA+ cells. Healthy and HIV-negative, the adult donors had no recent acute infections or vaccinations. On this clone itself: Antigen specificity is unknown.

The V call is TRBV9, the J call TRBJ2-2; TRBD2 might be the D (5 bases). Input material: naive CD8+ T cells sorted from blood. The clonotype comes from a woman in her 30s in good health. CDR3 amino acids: CASSVHEGTGELFF. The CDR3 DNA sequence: TGTGCCAGCAGCGTCCACGAGGGCACCGGGGAGCTGTTTTTT.